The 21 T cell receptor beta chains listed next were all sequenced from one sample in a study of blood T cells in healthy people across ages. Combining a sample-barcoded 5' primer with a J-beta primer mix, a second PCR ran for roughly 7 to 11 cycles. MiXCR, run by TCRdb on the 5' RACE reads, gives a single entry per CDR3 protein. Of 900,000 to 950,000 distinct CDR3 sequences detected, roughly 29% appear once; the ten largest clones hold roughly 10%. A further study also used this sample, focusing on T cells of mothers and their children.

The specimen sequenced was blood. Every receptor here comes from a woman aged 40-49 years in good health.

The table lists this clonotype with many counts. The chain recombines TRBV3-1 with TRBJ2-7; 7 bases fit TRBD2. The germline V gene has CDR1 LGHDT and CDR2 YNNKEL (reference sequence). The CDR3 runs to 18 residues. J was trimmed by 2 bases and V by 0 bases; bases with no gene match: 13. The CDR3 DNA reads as TGTGCCAGCAGCCAAGAGGGGTTTTCGGGGGGACCAACCTACGAGCAGTACTTC. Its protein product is CASSQEGFSGGPTYEQYF.

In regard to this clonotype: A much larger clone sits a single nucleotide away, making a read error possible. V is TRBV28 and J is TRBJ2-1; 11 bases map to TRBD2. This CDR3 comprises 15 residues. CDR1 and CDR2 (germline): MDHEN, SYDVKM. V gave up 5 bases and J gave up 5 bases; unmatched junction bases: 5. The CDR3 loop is CASSKLAGVDNEQFF. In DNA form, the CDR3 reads TGTGCCAGCAGTAAACTAGCGGGGGTGGACAATGAGCAGTTCTTC.

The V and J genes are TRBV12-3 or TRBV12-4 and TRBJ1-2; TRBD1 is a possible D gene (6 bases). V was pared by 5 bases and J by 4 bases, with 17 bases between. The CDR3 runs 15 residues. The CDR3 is CASSLRRGAIYGYTF. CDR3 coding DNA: TGTGCCAGCAGTCTTCGTAGGGGGGCCATCTATGGCTACACCTTC.

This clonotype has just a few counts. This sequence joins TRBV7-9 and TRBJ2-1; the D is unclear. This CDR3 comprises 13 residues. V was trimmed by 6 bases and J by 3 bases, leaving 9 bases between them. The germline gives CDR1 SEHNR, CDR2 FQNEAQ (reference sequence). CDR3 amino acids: CASRADGYNEQFF. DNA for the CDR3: TGTGCCAGCAGGGCGGACGGCTACAATGAGCAGTTCTTC. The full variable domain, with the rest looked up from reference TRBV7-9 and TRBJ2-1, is DTGVSQNPRHKITKRGQNVTFRCDPISEHNRLYWYRQTLGQGPEFLTYFQNEAQLEKSRLLSDRFSAERPKGSFSTLEIQRTEQGDSAMYLCASRADGYNEQFFGPGTRLTVL.

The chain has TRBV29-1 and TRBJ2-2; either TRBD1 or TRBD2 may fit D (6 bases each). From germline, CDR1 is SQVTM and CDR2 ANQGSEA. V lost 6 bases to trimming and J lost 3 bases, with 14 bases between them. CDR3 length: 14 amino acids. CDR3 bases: TGCAGCGTCGTGTGGGGGGCCCACACCGGGGAGCTGTTTTTT. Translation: CSVVWGAHTGELFF.

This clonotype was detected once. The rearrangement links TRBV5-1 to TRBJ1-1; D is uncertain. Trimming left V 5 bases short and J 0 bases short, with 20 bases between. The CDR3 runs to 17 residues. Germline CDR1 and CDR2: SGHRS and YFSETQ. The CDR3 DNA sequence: TGCGCCAGCAGACCCGGACCTGATGGTAGAATGAACACTGAAGCTTTCTTT. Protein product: CASRPGPDGRMNTEAFF.

The CDR3 sequence: CASSSPGKRDEAFF. DNA for the CDR3: TGTGCCAGCAGTTCACCGGGAAAAAGGGATGAAGCTTTCTTT. The chain has TRBV27 and TRBJ1-1; D not resolved. Looked up from germline, CDR1 is MNHEY and CDR2 is SMNVEV (reference sequence). The V and J ends lost 4 bases and 7 bases respectively, with 16 bases between them. The CDR3 is 14 amino acids.

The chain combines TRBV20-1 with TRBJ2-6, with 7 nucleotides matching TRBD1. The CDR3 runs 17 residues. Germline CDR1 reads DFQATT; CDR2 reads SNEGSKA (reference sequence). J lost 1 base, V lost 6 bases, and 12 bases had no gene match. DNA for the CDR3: TGCAGTGCCGAGGGGGCCCAACCTAGGTCTGGGGCCAACGTCCTGACTTTC. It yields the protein CSAEGAQPRSGANVLTF.

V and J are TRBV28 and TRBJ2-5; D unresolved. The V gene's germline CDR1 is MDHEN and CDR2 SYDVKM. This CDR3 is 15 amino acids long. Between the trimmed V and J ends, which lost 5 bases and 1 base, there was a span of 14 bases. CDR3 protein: CASSPHSIAQETQYF. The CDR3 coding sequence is TGTGCCAGCAGTCCTCATTCGATAGCCCAAGAGACCCAGTACTTC.

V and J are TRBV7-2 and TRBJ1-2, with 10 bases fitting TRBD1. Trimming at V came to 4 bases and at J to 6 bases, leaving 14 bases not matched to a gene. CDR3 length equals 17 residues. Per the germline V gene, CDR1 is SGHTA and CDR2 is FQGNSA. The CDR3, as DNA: TGTGCCAGCAGCTCACGGACAGGGGGGGTTTTGTTGGATGGCTACACCTTC. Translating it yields CASSSRTGGVLLDGYTF.

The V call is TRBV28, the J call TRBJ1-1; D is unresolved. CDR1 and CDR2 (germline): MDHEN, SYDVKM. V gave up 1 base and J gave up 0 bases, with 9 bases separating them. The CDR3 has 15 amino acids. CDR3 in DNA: TGTGCCAGCAGTTTATTCTTCAGGATGAACACTGAAGCTTTCTTT. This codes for CASSLFFRMNTEAFF.

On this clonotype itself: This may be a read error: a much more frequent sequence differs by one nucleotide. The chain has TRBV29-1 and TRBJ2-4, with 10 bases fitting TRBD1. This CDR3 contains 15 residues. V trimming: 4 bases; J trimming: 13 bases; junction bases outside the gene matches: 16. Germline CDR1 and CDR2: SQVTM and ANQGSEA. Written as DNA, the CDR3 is TGCAGCGTTGGGGGACAGGGGAACCCCTACAATGAGCAGTACTTC. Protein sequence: CSVGGQGNPYNEQYF.

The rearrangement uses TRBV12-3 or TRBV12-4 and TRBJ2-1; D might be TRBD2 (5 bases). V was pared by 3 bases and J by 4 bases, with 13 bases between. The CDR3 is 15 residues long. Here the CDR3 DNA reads TGTGCCAGCAGTTTTTGGGGAGAAGCGTACAATGAGCAGTTCTTC. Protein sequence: CASSFWGEAYNEQFF.

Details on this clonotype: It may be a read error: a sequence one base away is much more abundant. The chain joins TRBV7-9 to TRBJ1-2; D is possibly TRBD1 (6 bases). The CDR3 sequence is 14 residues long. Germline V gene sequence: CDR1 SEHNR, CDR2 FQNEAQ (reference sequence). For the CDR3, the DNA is TGTACCAGCAGCCGAGGGGGGCTTGAACATGGCTACACCTTC. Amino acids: CTSSRGGLEHGYTF.

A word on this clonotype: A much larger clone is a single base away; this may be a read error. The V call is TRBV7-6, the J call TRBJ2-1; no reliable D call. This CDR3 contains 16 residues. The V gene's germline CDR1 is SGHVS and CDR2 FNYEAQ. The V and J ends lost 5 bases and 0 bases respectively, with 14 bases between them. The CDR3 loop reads CASSLVRPGSYNEQFF. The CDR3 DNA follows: TGTGCCAGCAGCCTGGTAAGGCCGGGCTCCTACAATGAGCAGTTCTTC.

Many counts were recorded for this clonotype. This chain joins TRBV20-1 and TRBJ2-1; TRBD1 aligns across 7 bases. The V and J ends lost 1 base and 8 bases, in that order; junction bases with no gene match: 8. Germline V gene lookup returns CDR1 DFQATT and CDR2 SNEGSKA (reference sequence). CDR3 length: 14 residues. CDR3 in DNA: TGCAGTGCTAGAGTCGCAAACAGGGGCTATGAGCAGTTCTTC. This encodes CSARVANRGYEQFF.

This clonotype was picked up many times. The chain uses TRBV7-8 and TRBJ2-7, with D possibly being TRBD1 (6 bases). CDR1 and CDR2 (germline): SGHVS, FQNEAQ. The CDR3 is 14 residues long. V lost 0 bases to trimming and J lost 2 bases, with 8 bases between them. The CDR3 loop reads CASSLAGATYEQYF. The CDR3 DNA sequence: TGTGCCAGCAGCTTAGCGGGGGCTACCTACGAGCAGTACTTC.

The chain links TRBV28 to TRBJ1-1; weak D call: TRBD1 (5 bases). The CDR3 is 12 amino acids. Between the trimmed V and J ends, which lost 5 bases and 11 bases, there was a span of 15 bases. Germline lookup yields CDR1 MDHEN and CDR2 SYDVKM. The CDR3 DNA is TGTGCCAGCAGTGCGGGACTCCAAGGGGCTTTCTTT. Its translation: CASSAGLQGAFF.

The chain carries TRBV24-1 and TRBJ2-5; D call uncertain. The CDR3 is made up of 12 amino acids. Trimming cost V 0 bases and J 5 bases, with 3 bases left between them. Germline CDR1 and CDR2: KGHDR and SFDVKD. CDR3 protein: CATSDLAETQYF. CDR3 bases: TGTGCCACCAGTGATTTGGCCGAGACCCAGTACTTC.

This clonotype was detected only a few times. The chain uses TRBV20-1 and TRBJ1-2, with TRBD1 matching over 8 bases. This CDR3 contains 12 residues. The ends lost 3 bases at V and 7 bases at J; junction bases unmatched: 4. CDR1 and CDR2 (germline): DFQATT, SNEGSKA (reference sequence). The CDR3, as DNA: TGCAGTGCTAGCCAGGGGGCTTCTGGCTACACCTTC. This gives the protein CSASQGASGYTF.

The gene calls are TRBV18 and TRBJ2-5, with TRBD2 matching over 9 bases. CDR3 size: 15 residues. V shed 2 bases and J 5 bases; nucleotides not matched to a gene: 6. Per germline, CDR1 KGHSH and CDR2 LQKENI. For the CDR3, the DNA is TGTGCCAGCTCACCATATCTAGCGGGATCGGAGACCCAGTACTTC. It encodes CASSPYLAGSETQYF.